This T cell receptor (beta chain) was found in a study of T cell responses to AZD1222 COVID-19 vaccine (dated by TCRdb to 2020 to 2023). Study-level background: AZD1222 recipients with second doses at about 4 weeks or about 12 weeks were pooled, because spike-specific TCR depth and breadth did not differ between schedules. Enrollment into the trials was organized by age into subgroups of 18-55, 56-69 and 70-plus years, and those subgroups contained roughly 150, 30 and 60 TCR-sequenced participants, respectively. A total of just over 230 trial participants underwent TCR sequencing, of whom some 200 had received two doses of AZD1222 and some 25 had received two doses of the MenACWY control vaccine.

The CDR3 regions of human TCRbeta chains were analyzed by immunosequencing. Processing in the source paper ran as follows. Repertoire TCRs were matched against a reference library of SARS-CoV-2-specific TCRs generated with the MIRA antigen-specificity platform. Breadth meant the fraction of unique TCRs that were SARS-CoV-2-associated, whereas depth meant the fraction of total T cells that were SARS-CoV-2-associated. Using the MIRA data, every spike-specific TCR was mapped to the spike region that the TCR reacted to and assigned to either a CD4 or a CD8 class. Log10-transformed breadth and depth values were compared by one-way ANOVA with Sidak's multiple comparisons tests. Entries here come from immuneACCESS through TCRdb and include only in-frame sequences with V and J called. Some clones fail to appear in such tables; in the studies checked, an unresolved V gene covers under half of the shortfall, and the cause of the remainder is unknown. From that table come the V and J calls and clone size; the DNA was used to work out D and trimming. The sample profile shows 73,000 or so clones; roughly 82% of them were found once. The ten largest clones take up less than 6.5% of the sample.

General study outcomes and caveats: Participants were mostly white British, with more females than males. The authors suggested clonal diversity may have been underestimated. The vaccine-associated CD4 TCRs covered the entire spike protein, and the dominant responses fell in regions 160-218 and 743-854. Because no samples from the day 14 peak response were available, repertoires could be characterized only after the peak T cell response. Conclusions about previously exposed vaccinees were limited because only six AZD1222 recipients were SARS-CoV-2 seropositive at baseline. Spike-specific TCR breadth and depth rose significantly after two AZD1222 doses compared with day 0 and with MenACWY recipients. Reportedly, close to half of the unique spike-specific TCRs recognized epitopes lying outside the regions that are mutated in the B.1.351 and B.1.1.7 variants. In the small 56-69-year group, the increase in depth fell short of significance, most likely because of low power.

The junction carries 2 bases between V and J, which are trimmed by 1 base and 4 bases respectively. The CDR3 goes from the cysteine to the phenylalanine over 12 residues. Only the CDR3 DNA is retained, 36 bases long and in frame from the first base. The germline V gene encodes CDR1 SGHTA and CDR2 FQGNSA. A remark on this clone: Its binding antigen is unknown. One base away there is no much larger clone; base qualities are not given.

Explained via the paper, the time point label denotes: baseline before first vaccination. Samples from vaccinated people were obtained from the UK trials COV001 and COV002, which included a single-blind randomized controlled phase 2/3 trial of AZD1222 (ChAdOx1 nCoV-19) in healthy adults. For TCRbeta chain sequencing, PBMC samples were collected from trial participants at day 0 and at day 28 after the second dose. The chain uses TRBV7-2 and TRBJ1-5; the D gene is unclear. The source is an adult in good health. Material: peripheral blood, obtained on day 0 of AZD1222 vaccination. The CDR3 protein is CASSLDNQPQHF. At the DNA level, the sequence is TGTGCCAGCAGCTTAGATAATCAGCCCCAGCATTTT.